This T cell receptor (beta chain) came from a study of blood T cells in healthy people across ages. Primers used in a second PCR of roughly 7 to 11 cycles were a sample-barcoded 5' primer and a J-beta primer mix. Every sample gave at least 2.5 million paired-end reads containing CDR3. TCRdb itself ran the 5' RACE reads through MiXCR, one entry per CDR3 protein. The table has 1,500,000 or so distinct CDR3 sequences, 55% to 75% seen once. The V gene lost 5 bases and the J gene lost 5 bases, with 18 bases spanning the gap. The CDR3 has 15 amino acids. Germline CDR1 and CDR2: SGHTA and FQGNSA. Sample: blood. This TCR was recovered from a man aged 18 to 30 in good health. The J gene is TRBJ1-1, the V gene TRBV7-2, with a weak D call TRBD1 (6 bases). In nucleotides, the CDR3 is TGTGCCAGCAGCGGGGACAACCTAGGAAGGACTGAAGCTTTCTTT. Translated: CASSGDNLGRTEAFF.